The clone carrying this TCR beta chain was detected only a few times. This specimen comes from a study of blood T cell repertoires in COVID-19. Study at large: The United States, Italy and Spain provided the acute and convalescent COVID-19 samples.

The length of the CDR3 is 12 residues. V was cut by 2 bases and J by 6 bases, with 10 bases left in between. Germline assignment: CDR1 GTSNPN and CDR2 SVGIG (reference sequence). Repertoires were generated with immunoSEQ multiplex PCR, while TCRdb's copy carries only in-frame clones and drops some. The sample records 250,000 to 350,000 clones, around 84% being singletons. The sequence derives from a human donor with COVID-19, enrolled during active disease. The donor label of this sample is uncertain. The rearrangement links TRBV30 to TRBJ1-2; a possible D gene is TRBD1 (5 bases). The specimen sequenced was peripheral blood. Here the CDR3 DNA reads TGTGCCTGGAGTCGCTGGGGGGATGGCTACACCTTC. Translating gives CAWSRWGDGYTF.